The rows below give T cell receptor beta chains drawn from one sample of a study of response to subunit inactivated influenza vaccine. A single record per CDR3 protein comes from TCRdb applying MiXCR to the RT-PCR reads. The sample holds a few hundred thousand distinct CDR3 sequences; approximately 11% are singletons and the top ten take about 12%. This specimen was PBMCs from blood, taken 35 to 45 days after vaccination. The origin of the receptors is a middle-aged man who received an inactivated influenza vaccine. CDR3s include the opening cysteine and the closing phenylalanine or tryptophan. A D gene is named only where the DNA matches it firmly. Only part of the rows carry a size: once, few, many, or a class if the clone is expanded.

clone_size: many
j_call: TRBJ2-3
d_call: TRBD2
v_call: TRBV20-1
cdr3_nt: TGCAGTGCTAGAGAAGCTAGCGGGAGCGAGCAGTATTTT
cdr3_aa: CSAREASGSEQYF

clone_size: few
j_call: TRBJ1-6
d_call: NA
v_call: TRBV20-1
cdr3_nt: TGCAGTGCTAGAATAGGACCTATTAATTCACCCCTCCACTTT
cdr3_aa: CSARIGPINSPLHF

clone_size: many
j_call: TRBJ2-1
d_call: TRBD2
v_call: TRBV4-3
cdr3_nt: TGCGCCAGCAGTCCAGCGGGAGGGCGGTCCTACAATGAGCAGTTCTTC
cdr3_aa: CASSPAGGRSYNEQFF

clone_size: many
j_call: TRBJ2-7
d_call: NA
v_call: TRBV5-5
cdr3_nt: TGTGCCAGCAGCTTCGACCCAAAAGGGAGCGAGCAGTACTTC
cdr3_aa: CASSFDPKGSEQYF

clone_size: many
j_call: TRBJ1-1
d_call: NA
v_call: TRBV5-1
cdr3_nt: TGTGCCAGCAGTTTAAGGCAGGGCAATACTGAAGCTTTCTTT
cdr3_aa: CASSLRQGNTEAFF

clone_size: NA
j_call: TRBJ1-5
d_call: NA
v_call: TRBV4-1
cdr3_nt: TGCGCCAGCAGCCAAGCTCGATCGAGCAATCAGCCCCAGCATTTT
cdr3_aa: CASSQARSSNQPQHF

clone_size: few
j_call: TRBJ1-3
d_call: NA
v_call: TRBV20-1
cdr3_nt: TGCAGTGCTAGAGATAGAAAGGGACCCAACTCTGGAAACACCATATATTTT
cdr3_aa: CSARDRKGPNSGNTIYF

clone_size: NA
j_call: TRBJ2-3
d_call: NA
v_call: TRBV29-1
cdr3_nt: TGCAGCGCCCCGACCGGGACTAGCACAGATACGCAGTATTTT
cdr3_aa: CSAPTGTSTDTQYF

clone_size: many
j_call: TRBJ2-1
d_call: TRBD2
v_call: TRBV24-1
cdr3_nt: TGTGCCACCAGTGATCCGGGACTAGCGGGCACGAGCTCCTACAATGAGCAGTTCTTC
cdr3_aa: CATSDPGLAGTSSYNEQFF

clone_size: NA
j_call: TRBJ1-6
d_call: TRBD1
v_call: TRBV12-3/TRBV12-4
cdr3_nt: TGTGCCAGCAGCCGACAGGGATATTCACCCCTCCACTTT
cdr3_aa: CASSRQGYSPLHF

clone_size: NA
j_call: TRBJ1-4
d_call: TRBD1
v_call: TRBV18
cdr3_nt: TGTGCCAGCTCACGCGACAGGGATAAAAAACTGTTTTTT
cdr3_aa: CASSRDRDKKLFF

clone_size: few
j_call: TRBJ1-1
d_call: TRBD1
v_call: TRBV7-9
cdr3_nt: TGTGCCAGCACCTCGGGGACAGGGCCGCATAAAGCTTTCTTT
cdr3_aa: CASTSGTGPHKAFF

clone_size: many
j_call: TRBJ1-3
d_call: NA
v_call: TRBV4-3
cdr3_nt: TGCGCCAGCAGCCAAGCGGCCACAAAGCTTTCTGGAAACACCATATATTTT
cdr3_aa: CASSQAATKLSGNTIYF

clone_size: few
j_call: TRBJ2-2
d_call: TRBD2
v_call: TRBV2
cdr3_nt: TGTGCCAGCACCCTAGCCGGGGGGGCCGGCACCGGGGAGCTGTTTTTT
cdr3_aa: CASTLAGGAGTGELFF

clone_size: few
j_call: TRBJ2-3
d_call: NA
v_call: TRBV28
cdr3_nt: TGTGCCAGCAGTCTCCAGGGGGGTGCAGATACGCAGTATTTT
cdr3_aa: CASSLQGGADTQYF

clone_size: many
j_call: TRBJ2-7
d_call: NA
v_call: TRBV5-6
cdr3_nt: TGTGCCAGCAGCTTGCCAGTGGGGTACGAGCAGTACTTC
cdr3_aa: CASSLPVGYEQYF

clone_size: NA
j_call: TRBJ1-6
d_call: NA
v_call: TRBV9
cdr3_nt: TGTGCCAGCAGCGGGGGCGAGGGGAATTCACCCCTCCACTTT
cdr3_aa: CASSGGEGNSPLHF

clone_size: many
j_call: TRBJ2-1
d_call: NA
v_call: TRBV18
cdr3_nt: TGTGCCAGCTCACCGACGCTTCAGGGGGAGCAGTTCTTC
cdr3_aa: CASSPTLQGEQFF

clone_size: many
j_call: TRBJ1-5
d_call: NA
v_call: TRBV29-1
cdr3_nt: TGCAGCGTTGGCCAGTCCAATCAGCCCCAGCATTTT
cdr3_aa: CSVGQSNQPQHF

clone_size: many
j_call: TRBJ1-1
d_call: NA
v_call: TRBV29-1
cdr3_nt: TGCAGCGTCGGGACATTATTGAACACTGAAGCTTTCTTT
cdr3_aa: CSVGTLLNTEAFF

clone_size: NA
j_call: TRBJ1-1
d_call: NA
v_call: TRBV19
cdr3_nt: TGTGCCAGTATTACGGGACGGACCCACACTGAAGCTTTCTTT
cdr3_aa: CASITGRTHTEAFF

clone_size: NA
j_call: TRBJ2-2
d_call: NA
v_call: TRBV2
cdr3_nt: TGTGCCAGCAGTGACCCCAGAGCGGGCCCCACCGGGGAGCTGTTTTTT
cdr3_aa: CASSDPRAGPTGELFF

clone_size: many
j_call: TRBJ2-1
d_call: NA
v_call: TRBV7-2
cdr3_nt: TGTGCCAGCAGCTTACTGCGCCTTAATGAGCAGTTCTTC
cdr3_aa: CASSLLRLNEQFF

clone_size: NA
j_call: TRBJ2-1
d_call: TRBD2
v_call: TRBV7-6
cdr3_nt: TGTGCCAGCAGCGCCTCGACTAGCTCGAATGAGCAGTTCTTC
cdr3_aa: CASSASTSSNEQFF

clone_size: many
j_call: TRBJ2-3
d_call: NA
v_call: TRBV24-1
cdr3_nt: TGTGCCACCAGTGACGCTACAGATACGCAGTATTTT
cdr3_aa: CATSDATDTQYF

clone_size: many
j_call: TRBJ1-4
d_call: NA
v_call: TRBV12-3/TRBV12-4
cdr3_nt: TGTGCCAGCAGTTTATCAATCGGAAAACTGTTTTTT
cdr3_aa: CASSLSIGKLFF

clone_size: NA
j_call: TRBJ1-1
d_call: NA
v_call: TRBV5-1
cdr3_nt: TGCGCCAGCAGCTCCCGGGGCAGGGGCATGAACACTGAAGCTTTCTTT
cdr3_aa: CASSSRGRGMNTEAFF

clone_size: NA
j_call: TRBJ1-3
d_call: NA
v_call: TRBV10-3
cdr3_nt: TGTGCCATCAGTGCCGAAGGAGGGGGCTCTGGAAACACCATATATTTT
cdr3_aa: CAISAEGGGSGNTIYF

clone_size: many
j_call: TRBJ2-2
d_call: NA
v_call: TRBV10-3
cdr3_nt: TGTGCCATCAGTGATTCTAACACCGGGGAGCTGTTTTTT
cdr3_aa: CAISDSNTGELFF

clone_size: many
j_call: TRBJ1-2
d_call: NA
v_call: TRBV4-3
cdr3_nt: TGCGCCAGCAGCCGTACGGCCGCTCATAACTATGGCTACACCTTC
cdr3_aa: CASSRTAAHNYGYTF

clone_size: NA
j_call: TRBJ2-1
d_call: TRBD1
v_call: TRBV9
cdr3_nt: TGTGCCAGCAGCGCGGATTACAGGGGGATGAGGAATTACAATGAGCAGTTCTTC
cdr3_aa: CASSADYRGMRNYNEQFF

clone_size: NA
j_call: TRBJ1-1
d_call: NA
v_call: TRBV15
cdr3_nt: TGTGCCACCAGCCCTTACCTCGGAAACCCTGAAGCTTTCTTT
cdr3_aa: CATSPYLGNPEAFF

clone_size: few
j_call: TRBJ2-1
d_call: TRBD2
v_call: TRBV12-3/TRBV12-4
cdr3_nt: TGTGCCAGCAGGGGACTAGCGGGAAGGAATGAGCAGTTCTTC
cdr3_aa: CASRGLAGRNEQFF

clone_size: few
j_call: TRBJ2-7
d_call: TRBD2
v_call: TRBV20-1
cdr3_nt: TGCAGTGCCCCAAGCGGGGGGTCAGCGGGCGAGCAGTACTTC
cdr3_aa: CSAPSGGSAGEQYF

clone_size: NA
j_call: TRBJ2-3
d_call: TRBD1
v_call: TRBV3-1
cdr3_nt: TGTGCCAGCAGCCCGGGACAGCTTAGCACAGATACGCAGTATTTT
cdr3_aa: CASSPGQLSTDTQYF

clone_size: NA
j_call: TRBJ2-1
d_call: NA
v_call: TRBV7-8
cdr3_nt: TGTGCCAGCAGCTCCCCAATATGGCAGACTAAGTCTATTAAATACAATGAGCAGTTCTTC
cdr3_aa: CASSSPIWQTKSIKYNEQFF

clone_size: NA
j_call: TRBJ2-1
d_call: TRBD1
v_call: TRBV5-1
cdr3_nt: TGCGCCAGCAGCTTGGGTGGGACAGGCTCCGGTGAGCAGTTCTTC
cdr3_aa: CASSLGGTGSGEQFF

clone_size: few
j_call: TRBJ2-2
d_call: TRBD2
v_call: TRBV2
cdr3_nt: TGTGCCAGCAGTGTTTATATACTAGCGGGAGGGAACACCGGGGAGCTGTTTTTT
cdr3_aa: CASSVYILAGGNTGELFF

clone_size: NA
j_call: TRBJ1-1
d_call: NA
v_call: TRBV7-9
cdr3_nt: TGTGCCAGCAGCCCTCTCGGCACTGAAGCTTTCTTT
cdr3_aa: CASSPLGTEAFF

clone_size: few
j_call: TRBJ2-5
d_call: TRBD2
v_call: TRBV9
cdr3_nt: TGTGCCAGCAGCGTATCCCCTAGCGGGAGCGTCGAGACCCAGTACTTC
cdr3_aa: CASSVSPSGSVETQYF

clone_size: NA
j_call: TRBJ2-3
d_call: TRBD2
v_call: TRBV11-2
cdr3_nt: TGTGCCAGCAGCATGAGACTAGCGGAACGCACAGATACGCAGTATTTT
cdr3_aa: CASSMRLAERTDTQYF

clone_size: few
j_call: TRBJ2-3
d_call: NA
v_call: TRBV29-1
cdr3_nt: TGCAGCGTTGAAGATCCGGCGCTCCCGGCTAGCACAGATACGCAGTATTTT
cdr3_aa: CSVEDPALPASTDTQYF

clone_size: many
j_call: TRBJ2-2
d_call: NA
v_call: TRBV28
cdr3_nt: TGTGCCAGCAGATACTACAACGGGGAGCTGTTTTTT
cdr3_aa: CASRYYNGELFF

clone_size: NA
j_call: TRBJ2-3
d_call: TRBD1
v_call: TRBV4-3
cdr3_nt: TGCGCCAGCAGCCACAGGACAGGGGGCGCAGATACGCAGTATTTT
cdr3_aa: CASSHRTGGADTQYF

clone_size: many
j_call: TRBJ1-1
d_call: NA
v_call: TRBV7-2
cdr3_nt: TGTGCCAGCAGCTTCCTTCCAGACACTGAAGCTTTCTTT
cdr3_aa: CASSFLPDTEAFF

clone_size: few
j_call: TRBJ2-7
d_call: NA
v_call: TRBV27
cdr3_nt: TGTGCCAGCCGGGGAGGGGGCCCCTACGAGCAGTACTTC
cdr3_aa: CASRGGGPYEQYF

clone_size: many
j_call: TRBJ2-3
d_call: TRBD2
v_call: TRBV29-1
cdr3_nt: TGCAGCGCCGAACGGGGGGTCTCGCAGTATTTT
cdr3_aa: CSAERGVSQYF

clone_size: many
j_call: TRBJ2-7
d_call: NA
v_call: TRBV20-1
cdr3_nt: TGCAGTGCTCTAGATACCTACGAGCAGTACTTC
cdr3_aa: CSALDTYEQYF

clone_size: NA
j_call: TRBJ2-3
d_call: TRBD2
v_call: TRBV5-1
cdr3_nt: TGCGCCAGCAGCTTGGGCGGGAGTTACGCAGATACGCAGTATTTT
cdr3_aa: CASSLGGSYADTQYF

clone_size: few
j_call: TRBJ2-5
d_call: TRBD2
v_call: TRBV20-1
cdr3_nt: TGCAGTGCTCCCCCCTTAAGGACTAGCGGGAGTTCTCGAGAGACCCAGTACTTC
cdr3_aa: CSAPPLRTSGSSRETQYF

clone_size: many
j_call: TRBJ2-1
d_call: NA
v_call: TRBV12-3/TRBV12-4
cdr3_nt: TGTGCCAGCAGTGGACGGCGGGACGGTCTTTACAATGAGCAGTTCTTC
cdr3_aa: CASSGRRDGLYNEQFF

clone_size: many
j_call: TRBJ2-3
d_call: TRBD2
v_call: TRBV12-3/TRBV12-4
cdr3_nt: TGTGCCAGCAGTTTTTCGGGGTCGCGGGGGTGGGCAGATACGCAGTATTTT
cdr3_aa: CASSFSGSRGWADTQYF

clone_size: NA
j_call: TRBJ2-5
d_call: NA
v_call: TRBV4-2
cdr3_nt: TGTGCCAGCAGCCAAGTGGGCAGCCAAGAGACCCAGTACTTC
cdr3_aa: CASSQVGSQETQYF

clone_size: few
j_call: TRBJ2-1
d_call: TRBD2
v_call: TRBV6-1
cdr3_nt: TGTGCCAGCAGAAAGAGACACCAACTAGCGGGGGGGCTGTACAATGAGCAGTTCTTC
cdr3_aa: CASRKRHQLAGGLYNEQFF

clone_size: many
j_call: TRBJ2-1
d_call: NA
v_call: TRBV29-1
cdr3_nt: TGCAGCGCCGACCCAGCGTCTAGCTCCTACAATGAGCAGTTCTTC
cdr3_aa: CSADPASSSYNEQFF

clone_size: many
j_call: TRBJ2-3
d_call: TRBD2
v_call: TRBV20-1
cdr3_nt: TGCAGTGCACCCGGGATAGCGGGACTTCCAGATACGCAGTATTTT
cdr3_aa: CSAPGIAGLPDTQYF

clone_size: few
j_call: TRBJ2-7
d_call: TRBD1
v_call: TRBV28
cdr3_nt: TGTGCCAGCGGAGGCCGGGACAGGGTGAGGGAGCAGTACTTC
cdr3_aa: CASGGRDRVREQYF

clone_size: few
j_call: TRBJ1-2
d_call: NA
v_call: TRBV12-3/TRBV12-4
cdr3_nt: TGTGCCAGCAGTAAGAACAGGGTGACCGTGGAGGGCTACACCTTC
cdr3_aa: CASSKNRVTVEGYTF

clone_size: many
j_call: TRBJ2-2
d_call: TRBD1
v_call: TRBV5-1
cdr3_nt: TGCGCCAGCAGCTTGAGCCGGGACAGGGGCACCGGGGAGCTGTTTTTT
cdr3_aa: CASSLSRDRGTGELFF